This T cell receptor beta chain was sequenced during a study of neurological immune-mediated disorders. This clonotype has a handful of counts. Its antigen is as yet unknown. Study outcomes and limitations: Among 34 multiple sclerosis patients, 18 had repertoires that phylogenetic grouping placed in one related-CDR3 cluster, a possible signature. The expanded clones of different subjects shared no CDR3 amino acid sequences (suggesting private repertoires in all groups).

There are 14 residues in the CDR3. CDR1 LNHDA and CDR2 SQIVND come from the germline V gene (reference sequence). The V end lost 3 bases, the J end lost 1 base, and 9 bases lay between the germline ends. The authors produced cDNA by 5'RACE using 10-nucleotide random UMIs. MiXCR was run by TCRdb on the 5' RACE reads, yielding one entry per CDR3 protein. The sample yields more than 60,000 distinct CDR3 sequences, 3.5% to 4.5% seen once. Unsorted libraries used 2 million PBMCs kept at -80 degrees C. The V gene is TRBV19, the J gene TRBJ2-5, with D possibly being TRBD1 (5 bases). The sequenced material came from PBMCs. The receptor was derived from a woman in her forties or fifties with multiple sclerosis. The CDR3 bases are TGTGCCAGTAGTATCGCAGGGTCCCAAGAGACCCAGTACTTC. Translation: CASSIAGSQETQYF.